This T cell receptor (beta chain) was captured in a study of cytomegalovirus exposure and HLA in healthy donors. CDR1 SGHTA and CDR2 FQGNSA come from the germline V gene. V was cut by 6 bases and J by 1 base, with 10 bases left in between. The CDR3 extends over 13 amino acids. Both 60 Vbeta primers and 13 Jbeta primers went into the PCR. Generated by immunoSEQ multiplex PCR, the TCRdb table keeps only in-frame clones and is missing some. This sample's clone table lists around 140,000 clones. Worth noting for this clone: The antigen is unknown.

Whole-study findings and limits: Trimming of TCR beta V- and J-genes showed a link, identified in a later analysis, to a missense DCLRE1C variant.

The specimen sequenced was PBMCs. The origin of this receptor is a woman aged 35 to 49 in good health and CMV-seronegative. The chain joins TRBV7-2 to TRBJ2-7; TRBD2 is a possible D gene (5 bases). CDR3 bases: TGTGCCAGCAGGCCTTCGGGGTCCTACGAGCAGTACTTC. It yields the protein CASRPSGSYEQYF. Based on the CDR3 plus reference TRBV7-2 and TRBJ2-7, the full variable domain is GAGVSQSPSNKVTEKGKDVELRCDPISGHTALYWYRQSLGQGLEFLIYFQGNSAPDKSGLPSDRFSAERTGGSVSTLTIQRTQQEDSAVYLCASRPSGSYEQYFGPGTRLTVT.